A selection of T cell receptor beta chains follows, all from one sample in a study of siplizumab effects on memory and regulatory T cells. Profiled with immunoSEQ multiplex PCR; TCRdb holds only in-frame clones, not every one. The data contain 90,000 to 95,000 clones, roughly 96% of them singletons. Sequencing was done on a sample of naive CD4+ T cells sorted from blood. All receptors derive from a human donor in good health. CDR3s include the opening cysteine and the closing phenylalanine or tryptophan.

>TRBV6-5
CASSRPAATQYF
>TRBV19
CASSKGDRVPPNYGYTF
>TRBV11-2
CASSPSGGPYEQYF
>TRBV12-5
CASGLVLTGIADTQYF
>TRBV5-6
CASSSFRANMNTEAFF
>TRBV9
CASSRFTGANVLTF
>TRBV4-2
CASSQEGRGTPNEQFF
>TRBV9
CASSPGLASYEQYF
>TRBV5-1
CASSLAFIDRGKNIQYF
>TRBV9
CASSVDGGAWRETQYF
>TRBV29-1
CSAGQGGGYTF
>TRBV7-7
CASSPRLAGSHNEQFF
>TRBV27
CASSPASGGYTF
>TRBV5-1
CASSLGDLGDTQYF
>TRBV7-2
CASSLFYGTVPGEQYF
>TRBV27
CASGGQGGTEAFF
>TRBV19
CASSERNDEKLFF
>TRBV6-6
CASTVRQGNYGYTF
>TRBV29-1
CSVGGSGEKLFF
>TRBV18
CASSPPTGGANYGYTF
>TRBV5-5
CASSWGREGEQYF
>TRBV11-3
CASSFLSSTGELFF